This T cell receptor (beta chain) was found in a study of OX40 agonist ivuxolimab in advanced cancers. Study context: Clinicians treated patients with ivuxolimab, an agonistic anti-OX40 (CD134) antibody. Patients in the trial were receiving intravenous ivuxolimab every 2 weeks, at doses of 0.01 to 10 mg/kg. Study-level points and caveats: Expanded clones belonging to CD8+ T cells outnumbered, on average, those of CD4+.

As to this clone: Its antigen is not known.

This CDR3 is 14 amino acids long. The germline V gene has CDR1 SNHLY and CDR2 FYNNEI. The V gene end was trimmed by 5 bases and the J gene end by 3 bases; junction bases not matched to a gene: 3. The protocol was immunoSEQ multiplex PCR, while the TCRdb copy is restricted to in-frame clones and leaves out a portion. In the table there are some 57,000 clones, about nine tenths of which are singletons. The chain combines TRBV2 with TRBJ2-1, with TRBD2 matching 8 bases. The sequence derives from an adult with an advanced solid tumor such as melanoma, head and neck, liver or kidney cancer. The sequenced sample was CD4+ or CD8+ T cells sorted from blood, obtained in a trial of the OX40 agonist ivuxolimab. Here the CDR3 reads CASSPAGVYNEQFF. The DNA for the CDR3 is TGTGCCAGCAGTCCAGCGGGAGTCTACAATGAGCAGTTCTTC.